The source of this TCR beta chain is a study of T cell responses to AZD1222 COVID-19 vaccine. Whole-study context: Recipients boosted at about 4 weeks or about 12 weeks are pooled.

Findings of the study overall: Possibly, clonal diversity was underestimated; donors were largely white British and included more females. Nearly half of the spike-specific TCRs reportedly recognize variant regions that carry no mutations. Vaccine-associated CD4 TCRs ranged over spike, dominating at 160-218 and 743-854.

To note about this clone: Its antigen remains unidentified.

Method: immunoSEQ multiplex PCR; TCRdb's copy keeps in-frame clones and lacks some. The sample consists of around 250,000 clones, just over 90% of them appearing once. V was clipped by 10 bases and J by 0 bases, with 12 bases between them. The CDR3 is 14 amino acids. The germline V gene has CDR1 WSHSY and CDR2 SAAADI. The V call is TRBV10-2, the J call TRBJ2-2; D may be TRBD1 or TRBD2 (5 bases each). The TCR originated in an adult in good health. The starting material was peripheral blood, obtained on day 0 of AZD1222 vaccination. The CDR3 sequence: CATTRGTNTGELFF. CDR3 bases: TGCGCCACAACCCGGGGCACGAACACCGGGGAGCTGTTTTTT.